This T cell receptor (beta chain) was recovered during a study of PD-L1 blockade in urothelial cancer. The method was immunoSEQ multiplex PCR; TCRdb's version includes in-frame clones alone and lacks a portion of them. The repertoire consists of about 41,000 clones, with roughly 84% occurring once and the leading ten covering over 2.5%. Time point given: peripheral blood 6 weeks after treatment start. V lost 0 bases and J 5 bases, leaving 19 bases between the germline ends. The germline V gene has CDR1 MGHRA and CDR2 YSYEKL. The CDR3 runs 17 residues. Study results and caveats: Tumor-associated TCR clones expanded more in blood at 3 weeks in patients with durable benefit.

With respect to this clone: Its antigen is undetermined.

This sequence originates from a man in his 70s with urothelial cancer. Source: PBMCs, taken around atezolizumab (anti-PD-L1) treatment. The gene calls are TRBV4-1 and TRBJ1-2; the D is unclear. CDR3 loop: CASSQDSHRFGGYGYTF. The CDR3 DNA reads TGCGCCAGCAGCCAAGACTCCCACCGGTTCGGCGGGTATGGCTACACCTTC.